These 6 T cell receptor beta chains were all obtained from the same sample, sequenced in a study of cytomegalovirus exposure and HLA in healthy donors. PCR was performed using 60 Vbeta and 13 Jbeta primers. Sequencing used immunoSEQ multiplex PCR; TCRdb keeps in-frame clones, though not all of them. This table has more than 110,000 clones, 70% to 80% appearing once. The sequenced sample was PBMCs. The receptor set was obtained from a young man in good health and CMV-seronegative.

The chain is built from TRBV30 and TRBJ2-5; TRBD2 matches at 10 bases. J was trimmed by 1 base and V by 3 bases; bases with no gene match: 11. Germline CDR1 and CDR2: GTSNPN and SVGIG (reference sequence). The CDR3 covers 17 residues. The CDR3 is CAWSVGGLAGVQETQYF. The CDR3 DNA reads as TGTGCCTGGAGCGTCGGAGGGCTAGCGGGGGTCCAAGAGACCCAGTACTTC.

This sequence joins TRBV27 and TRBJ2-7; 11 bases are a match to TRBD1. Trimming cost V 5 bases and J 1 base; bases outside gene matches: 7. The CDR3 has 16 amino acids. CDR1 MNHEY and CDR2 SMNVEV come from the germline V gene (reference sequence). The CDR3 DNA reads TGTGCCAGCAGTATACGGACAGGGGGCCGGTCCTACGAGCAGTACTTC. Translating it yields CASSIRTGGRSYEQYF.

The chain carries TRBV5-6 and TRBJ1-1, with 7 bases fitting TRBD1. The CDR3 length is 14 residues. With 2 bases clipped from V and 4 bases from J, the junction kept 5 bases outside the gene matches. Per the germline V gene, CDR1 is SGHDT and CDR2 is YYEEEE. The CDR3 coding sequence is TGTGCCAGCAGCTTTGACAGGGTGGGCACTGAAGCTTTCTTT. Translating it yields CASSFDRVGTEAFF.

As to this clone: Other DNA variants within this sample encode the same CDR3. The chain joins TRBV19 to TRBJ1-2; 7 bases align to TRBD1. The V segment lost 6 bases and the J segment 3 bases; nucleotides outside the gene matches: 1. Germline-derived CDR1 and CDR2 are LNHDA and SQIVND (reference sequence). CDR3 size: 12 residues. The CDR3 protein is CASSDRDYGYTF. CDR3 in DNA: TGTGCCAGTAGCGACAGGGACTATGGCTACACCTTC. Supplemented by reference TRBV19 and TRBJ1-2, the full variable domain reads DGGITQSPKYLFRKEGQNVTLSCEQNLNHDAMYWYRQDPGQGLRLIYYSQIVNDFQKGDIAEGYSVSREKKESFPLTVTSAQKNPTAFYLCASSDRDYGYTFGSGTRLTVV.

V gene TRBV5-1 combines with J gene TRBJ2-1; perhaps TRBD1 as D (5 bases). Germline V gene data show CDR1 as SGHRS and CDR2 as YFSETQ. Trimming left V 0 bases short and J 4 bases short, with 5 bases between. The CDR3 spans 13 residues. CDR3 coding DNA: TGCGCCAGCAGCTTGGGACAGTACAATGAGCAGTTCTTC. Translation: CASSLGQYNEQFF.

This sequence joins TRBV2 and TRBJ1-2; tentatively, D is TRBD1 (5 bases). The CDR3 contains 13 residues. The germline CDR1 and CDR2 sequences are SNHLY and FYNNEI. The ends were cut back, 7 bases at V and 3 bases at J, with 12 bases in the middle. This CDR3 reads CASTQATDYGYTF. The CDR3 DNA follows: TGTGCCAGCACTCAAGCGACAGACTATGGCTACACCTTC.